The rows below give T cell receptor beta chains drawn from one sample of a study of sequential checkpoint blockade in melanoma. Clones were sequenced by immunoSEQ multiplex PCR, and TCRdb holds only the in-frame ones, with some missing. This table holds about 10,000 clones, around 28% found once. Sequenced here: tumor tissue (inferred from file names), sampled from a patient given nivolumab and ipilimumab in sequence. The receptor source for this set is a human donor with melanoma. Each CDR3 is given without its conserved first and last residue.

v_gene	j_gene	CDR3aa
TRBV14	TRBJ1-6	ASSQDDRRNSPLH
TRBV4-1	TRBJ1-5	ASSEGTGDQPQH
TRBV11-3	TRBJ1-1	ASSTQTWGGGSTEAF
TRBV30	TRBJ1-2	AWTRGLNNGYT
TRBV15	TRBJ1-2	ATSRLSQIFRGLDYGYT
TRBV30	TRBJ2-1	AWSGTTVSSYNEQF
TRBV11-3	TRBJ1-1	ASTSLRGGATEAF
TRBV9	TRBJ2-5	ASSAQDGGTQY
TRBV19	TRBJ1-3	ASSFGSSGNTIY
TRBV19	TRBJ2-1	ASSMGQPYNEQF
TRBV11-3	TRBJ2-3	ASSLDGDRGTDTQY
TRBV5-1	TRBJ2-2	ASSLDSGFGTGELF
TRBV9	TRBJ1-2	ASSQKPDRDYGYT
TRBV30	TRBJ1-6	AWRIGTYYSPLH
TRBV5-1	TRBJ2-1	ASSLEGQNSYNEQF
TRBV11-3	TRBJ1-5	ASSLTPPQGYSNQPQH
TRBV19	TRBJ1-5	ASSGTGGNQPQH
TRBV11-3	TRBJ1-4	ASSPGLRGWEKLF
TRBV9	TRBJ2-3	ASSVAGQSTDTQY
TRBV9	TRBJ2-1	ASSDGTSGYNEQF
TRBV6-8	TRBJ2-4	ASSYSSVAKNIQY
TRBV10-3	TRBJ2-3	AISETHLQGLRTDTQY
TRBV11-3	TRBJ1-4	ASSLGDRANEKLF
TRBV6-8	TRBJ2-3	ASTASVIGGLRSTDTQY
TRBV30	TRBJ1-3	AWSVRGNTIY
TRBV9	TRBJ2-7	ASSGRDRGTYEQY
TRBV9	TRBJ1-5	ASSGEGFGNQPQH
TRBV12-5	TRBJ2-1	ASGFGAGAYNEQF
TRBV6-7	TRBJ2-7	ASSPPGTYEQY
TRBV4-1	TRBJ2-1	ASSLIARDYNEQF
TRBV30	TRBJ2-1	AWSLARTNNEQF
TRBV7-2	TRBJ1-2	ASSSLTNYGYT
TRBV14	TRBJ1-4	ASSQETGSGQKLF
TRBV30	TRBJ1-4	AWSDSYNEKLF
TRBV11-3	TRBJ2-2	ASSVGQGGNTGELF
TRBV18	TRBJ2-5	ASSPRQDETQY
TRBV5-1	TRBJ1-1	ASSLSWGDTEAF
TRBV5-1	TRBJ2-7	ASSLADRAIYEQY
TRBV29-1	TRBJ1-2	SVAVGQGANGYT
TRBV19	TRBJ1-1	ASSLKGDTEAF
TRBV6-7	TRBJ1-5	ASSANGQGHQPQH